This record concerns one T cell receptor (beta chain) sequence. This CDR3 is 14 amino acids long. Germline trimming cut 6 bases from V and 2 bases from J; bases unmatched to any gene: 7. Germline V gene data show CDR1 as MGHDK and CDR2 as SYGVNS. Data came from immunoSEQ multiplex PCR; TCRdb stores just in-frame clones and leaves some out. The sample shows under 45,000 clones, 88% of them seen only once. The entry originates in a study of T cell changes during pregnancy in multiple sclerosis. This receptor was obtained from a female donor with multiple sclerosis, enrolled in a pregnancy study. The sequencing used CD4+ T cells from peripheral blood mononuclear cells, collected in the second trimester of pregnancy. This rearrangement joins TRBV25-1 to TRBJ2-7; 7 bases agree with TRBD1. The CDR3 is CASSRDRAPYEQYF. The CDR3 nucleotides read TGTGCCAGCAGCCGAGACAGGGCCCCCTACGAGCAGTACTTC.